A single sample gave rise to the 3 T cell receptor beta chains below, sequenced in a study of blood T cell repertoires in COVID-19. Method: immunoSEQ multiplex PCR; TCRdb's copy keeps in-frame clones and lacks some. The profile shows under 85,000 clones, about 82% of them singletons. The specimen was peripheral blood. The receptors originated from a human donor in a cohort sampled during active COVID-19.

This chain's CDR3 is CASSHPAWEHYNEKLFF. The CDR3 nucleotides read TGTGCCAGCAGCCATCCCGCTTGGGAGCATTATAATGAAAAACTGTTTTTT. V gene TRBV21-1 combines with J gene TRBJ1-4. TRBV21-1 is noted as a pseudogene. There are 17 residues in the CDR3.

The chain joins TRBV7-3 to TRBJ2-6, with no clear D. The ends were cut back, 5 bases at V and 0 bases at J, with 8 bases in the middle. From germline, CDR1 is SGHTA and CDR2 FQGTGA. The CDR3 is made up of 15 amino acids. The CDR3 coding sequence is TGTGCCAGCAGCCCTTTCGGCTCTGGGGCCAACGTCCTGACTTTC. Encoded protein: CASSPFGSGANVLTF.

V usage is TRBV7-9 and J usage is TRBJ2-7, with D possibly TRBD2 on 6 matching bases. Between the trimmed V and J ends, which lost 3 bases and 12 bases, there was a span of 12 bases. The CDR3 contains 11 residues. Germline V CDR1 and CDR2: SEHNR, FQNEAQ (reference sequence). The CDR3: CASSLGTVLYF. CDR3 in DNA: TGTGCCAGCAGCTTGGGGACTGTACTGTACTTC. Together with reference TRBV7-9 and TRBJ2-7, the CDR3 gives the full variable domain: DTGVSQNPRHKITKRGQNVTFRCDPISEHNRLYWYRQTLGQGPEFLTYFQNEAQLEKSRLLSDRFSAERPKGSFSTLEIQRTEQGDSAMYLCASSLGTVLYFGPGTRLTVT.